The T cell receptor (beta chain) under discussion was sequenced for a study of shared clonotypes between healthy human individuals. General study results and limits: Blood alone was sampled, and tissue repertoires likely differ.

This CDR3 is built from 15 residues. With V trimmed by 4 bases and J by 7 bases, 6 bases remained unmatched. Germline CDR1 is SGHTA and CDR2 is FQGNSA. About this clone: Its antigen is not identified. At the DNA level, this CDR3 is encoded by other sequences in the same sample as well.

Deep-level running was used for the assay. Tens of thousands of T cell genomes, or around 200 ng DNA, went into the sorted-subset replicate PCRs. TCRdb's table, derived via immunoSEQ multiplex PCR, lists solely in-frame clones and lacks some. The table lists approximately 740,000 clones, roughly 70% of them singletons. Caucasian adults residing in Nashville, Tennessee made up all the donors. The sequencing input was memory CD4+ T cells sorted from blood. Subset denoted: CD45RA-negative fraction. V usage is TRBV7-2 and J usage is TRBJ2-1, with TRBD2 identical over 11 bases. The clonotype comes from a woman in her twenties or thirties in good health. The CDR3 region has the DNA TGTGCCAGCAGCTCACTAGCGGGAGTGTCTAATGAGCAGTTCTTC. This gives the protein CASSSLAGVSNEQFF.